This T cell receptor beta chain was captured by sequencing in a study of blood T cell repertoires in COVID-19. Background on the study: Specimens from acute and convalescent COVID-19 originated in the United States, Italy and Spain. In each case, the material was cDNA or gDNA derived from T cells, B-cell-depleted T cells, or PBMCs.

Germline-derived CDR1 and CDR2 are SGHDN and FVKESK. Trimming took off 6 bases at V and 0 bases at J, with 9 bases between the two ends. The length of the CDR3 is 14 residues. Authors' processing steps: Researchers report that nucleated cell counts were estimated from reference gene primer amplification. Generated by immunoSEQ multiplex PCR, the TCRdb table keeps only in-frame clones and is missing some. That table supplies the V and J calls and clone size; D and trimming were determined from the DNA. The sample holds around 72,000 clones; 87% are singletons and the top ten take around 8%. Sequencing was performed on peripheral blood. The receptor comes from a man over 45 with active COVID-19. The chain links TRBV14 to TRBJ1-5; TRBD1 is a possible D gene (6 bases). CDR3 in amino acids: CASRQGISNQPQHF. The CDR3 region has the DNA TGTGCCAGCAGACAGGGAATTAGCAATCAGCCCCAGCATTTT.